The 27 T cell receptor beta chains presented below share a single source sample, sequenced in a study of T cells in Graves' hyperthyroidism and ophthalmopathy. Amplification of TCR beta CDR3 regions used RNA as the template. Researchers ran a first-round RT-PCR on the TCR CDR3 using the HTBI primer set. TCRdb processed the multiplex PCR reads anew with MiXCR; each CDR3 protein has one entry. In the table there are 300,000 or so distinct CDR3 sequences, around 20% of which are singletons. Material: blood. The receptors were sampled from a woman aged 45-60 years with Graves' hyperthyroidism.

This clonotype was recorded at least ten times. The chain uses TRBV5-1 and TRBJ2-1; 10 bases match TRBD2. J was trimmed by 2 bases and V by 4 bases; bases with no gene match: 6. The CDR3 is 16 amino acids. The germline CDR1 and CDR2 sequences are SGHRS and YFSETQ. CDR3 residues: CASSPSGRGAYNEQFF. The CDR3, as DNA: TGCGCCAGCAGCCCTAGCGGGAGAGGCGCCTACAATGAGCAGTTCTTC.

The V call is TRBV19, the J call TRBJ1-1; the match to TRBD1 covers 8 bases. The ends lost 7 bases at V and 3 bases at J; junction bases unmatched: 4. Germline CDR1 is LNHDA and CDR2 is SQIVND (reference sequence). The CDR3 is 13 amino acids. CDR3: CASTKDRDTEAFF. The CDR3 DNA reads TGTGCCAGTACCAAGGACAGGGACACTGAAGCTTTCTTT.

This sequence joins TRBV2 and TRBJ2-7; 11 bases fit TRBD2. The V gene's germline CDR1 is SNHLY and CDR2 FYNNEI. CDR3 length: 15 residues. Trimming took 4 bases from V and 3 from J; bases not matched to a gene: 5. In DNA form, the CDR3 reads TGTGCCAGCAGTGCTACTAGCGGGAGTCTCTACGAGCAGTACTTC. It encodes CASSATSGSLYEQYF. The variable domain in full, with the rest retrieved from reference TRBV2 and TRBJ2-7, is EPEVTQTPSHQVTQMGQEVILRCVPISNHLYFYWYRQILGQKVEFLVSFYNNEISEKSEIFDDQFSVERPDGSNFTLKIRSTKLEDSAMYFCASSATSGSLYEQYFGPGTRLTVT.

This clonotype has at least ten counts. The genes are TRBV7-2 and TRBJ2-3, with TRBD2 matching 15 bases. Trimming cost V 5 bases and J 4 bases; bases outside gene matches: 13. Germline V CDR1 and CDR2: SGHTA, FQGNSA. CDR3 length equals 19 residues. As DNA, the CDR3 is TGTGCCAGCAGCCCATCTGGGACTAGCGGGAGGAATCGAGCAGATACGCAGTATTTT. Translated: CASSPSGTSGRNRADTQYF.

This clonotype came up many times. This chain uses TRBV20-1 with TRBJ2-1, with 7 bases that match TRBD2. The CDR3 covers 13 residues. J gave up 10 bases and V 0 bases, and 6 bases lay outside the gene matches. Germline assignment: CDR1 DFQATT and CDR2 SNEGSKA (reference sequence). The CDR3 region is CSARDGGVGEQFF. In nucleotides, the CDR3 is TGCAGTGCTAGAGATGGGGGGGTAGGGGAGCAGTTCTTC.

The rearrangement uses TRBV29-1 and TRBJ2-5; D may be TRBD1 (5 bases). Germline V gives CDR1 SQVTM, CDR2 ANQGSEA. This CDR3 region has 14 residues. As DNA, the CDR3 is TGCAGTGCTAGAGATCGACAGTACCAAGAGACCCAGTACTTC. Translating gives CSARDRQYQETQYF. Drawing the rest from reference TRBV29-1 and TRBJ2-5, the complete variable domain is SAVISQKPSRDICQRGTSLTIQCQVDSQVTMMFWYRQQPGQSLTLIATANQGSEATYESGFVIDKFPISRPNLTFSTLTVSNMSPEDSSIYLCSARDRQYQETQYFGPGTRLLVL.

This clonotype was seen repeatedly, ten times or more. The V gene is TRBV27, the J gene TRBJ2-7; D tentatively reads TRBD1 or TRBD2 (5 bases each). Trimming took off 6 bases at V and 6 bases at J, with 18 bases between the two ends. In germline, CDR1 is MNHEY, CDR2 SMNVEV (reference sequence). The CDR3 covers 14 residues. For the CDR3, the DNA is TGTGCCAGCAGCTTCTATCCGGGGCGGATCGAGCAGTACTTC. It codes for CASSFYPGRIEQYF.

This clonotype was seen repeatedly, ten times or more. The genes are TRBV11-2 and TRBJ2-5, with 8 bases matching TRBD2. Germline V lookup: CDR1 SGHAT, CDR2 FQNNGV. The CDR3 extends over 15 amino acids. With V trimmed by 5 bases and J by 1 base, 6 bases remained unmatched. This chain's CDR3 is CASSHSGGLQETQYF. The DNA of the CDR3 is TGTGCCAGCAGCCACAGCGGGGGACTCCAAGAGACCCAGTACTTC.

This clonotype was recorded many times. The chain couples TRBV7-9 to TRBJ2-3; 8 positions agree with TRBD1. The CDR3 is made up of 14 amino acids. The germline V gene encodes CDR1 SEHNR and CDR2 FQNEAQ (reference sequence). The ends lost 7 bases at V and 11 bases at J; junction bases unmatched: 14. CDR3 nucleotide sequence: TGTGCCAGCACCACCGACAGGGGTCGAGAAGGGCAGTATTTT. Translation: CASTTDRGREGQYF.

This chain links TRBV30 with TRBJ2-7; TRBD1 matches at 7 bases. The junction had 2 bases not matched to a gene; V was cut back by 7 bases and J by 2 bases. The CDR3 covers 11 residues. Germline V gives CDR1 GTSNPN, CDR2 SVGIG (reference sequence). CDR3 loop: CAYQGAYEQYF. DNA for the CDR3: TGTGCCTACCAGGGGGCCTACGAGCAGTACTTC.

The chain has TRBV12-3 or TRBV12-4 and TRBJ1-2; D possibly corresponds to TRBD1 (5 bases). The ends were cut back, 1 base at V and 4 bases at J, with 10 bases in the middle. The CDR3 runs 14 residues. CDR3 bases: TGTGCCAGCAGTTTAGGAAGGGACCCCTATGGCTACACCTTC. Amino acids: CASSLGRDPYGYTF.

The rearrangement uses TRBV14 and TRBJ2-1; tentative D call: TRBD1 (5 bases). This CDR3 is 14 amino acids long. Germline V gene sequence: CDR1 SGHDN, CDR2 FVKESK. Trimming pared 4 bases from V and 6 bases from J, leaving 13 bases between. This CDR3 is CASSRGLTPNEQFF. In DNA form, the CDR3 reads TGTGCCAGCAGCCGGGGCCTCACCCCCAATGAGCAGTTCTTC.

V is TRBV7-2 and J is TRBJ2-2; TRBD2 matches at 10 bases. This CDR3 comprises 18 residues. The germline V gene encodes CDR1 SGHTA and CDR2 FQGNSA. V lost 0 bases to trimming and J lost 0 bases; unmatched junction nucleotides: 4. CDR3 protein: CASSLAGLAEANTGELFF. CDR3 nucleotides: TGTGCCAGCAGCTTAGCCGGACTAGCGGAGGCGAACACCGGGGAGCTGTTTTTT. The entire variable domain, with the rest obtained from reference TRBV7-2 and TRBJ2-2, is as follows: GAGVSQSPSNKVTEKGKDVELRCDPISGHTALYWYRQSLGQGLEFLIYFQGNSAPDKSGLPSDRFSAERTGGSVSTLTIQRTQQEDSAVYLCASSLAGLAEANTGELFFGEGSRLTVL.

The V and J genes are TRBV20-1 and TRBJ1-4, with 8 nucleotides matching TRBD1. V gave up 6 bases and J gave up 7 bases; unmatched junction bases: 7. Germline CDR1 is DFQATT and CDR2 is SNEGSKA (reference sequence). This CDR3 is 13 amino acids long. Here the CDR3 reads CSATQGEIEKLFF. CDR3 bases: TGCAGTGCGACACAGGGGGAAATTGAAAAACTGTTTTTT.

This clonotype was seen a few times. The rearrangement joins TRBV7-8 to TRBJ2-1, with 9 bases identical to TRBD2. From germline, CDR1 is SGHVS and CDR2 FQNEAQ. This CDR3 has 15 residues. V lost 5 bases to trimming and J lost 9 bases; unmatched junction nucleotides: 11. The chain's CDR3 is CASSPSAGGFPEQFF. The CDR3 nucleotides read TGTGCCAGCAGCCCCTCAGCGGGAGGATTCCCTGAGCAGTTCTTC. Variable domain in full (rest from reference TRBV7-8 and TRBJ2-1): GAGVSQSPRYKVAKRGQDVALRCDPISGHVSLFWYQQALGQGPEFLTYFQNEAQLDKSGLPSDRFFAERPEGSVSTLKIQRTQQEDSAVYLCASSPSAGGFPEQFFGPGTRLTVL.

In its sample, this clonotype was seen many times. The V call is TRBV11-3, the J call TRBJ1-5, with D uncertain. This CDR3 is 16 amino acids long. Germline values: CDR1 SGHNT, CDR2 YENEEA. The V end was cut by 3 bases, the J end by 0 bases, with 12 bases between. The CDR3 sequence: CASSFTVFVSNQPQHF. The CDR3 DNA sequence: TGTGCCAGCAGCTTTACTGTCTTTGTTAGCAATCAGCCCCAGCATTTT.

This clonotype was observed a single time. The gene calls are TRBV4-1 and TRBJ2-5, with TRBD2 matching 15 bases. V trimming: 2 bases; J trimming: 5 bases; junction bases outside the gene matches: 9. Germline V gene lookup returns CDR1 MGHRA and CDR2 YSYEKL. The CDR3 length is 18 residues. CDR3 bases: TGCGCCAGCAGCCAATGGGGACTAGCGGGAGGCTGGAAGGAGACCCAGTACTTC. Its translation is CASSQWGLAGGWKETQYF.

This clonotype was recorded many times. The chain combines TRBV6-5 with TRBJ1-1; D is uncertain. The CDR3 runs 13 residues. Trimming left V 2 bases short and J 1 base short, with 5 bases between. The germline gives CDR1 MNHEY, CDR2 SVGAGI. Written as DNA, the CDR3 is TGTGCCAGCAGTTACCCCCAGAACACTGAAGCTTTCTTT. Protein sequence: CASSYPQNTEAFF.

The CDR3 nucleotides read TGTGCCAACAGCGGGACCGTGACCGGGGAGCTGTTTTTT. This codes for CANSGTVTGELFF. The chain couples TRBV6-1 to TRBJ2-2; 7 positions agree with TRBD2. Germline CDR1 is MNHNS and CDR2 is SASEGT. V lost 10 bases to trimming and J lost 5 bases; unmatched junction nucleotides: 7. CDR3 length: 13 residues.

V usage is TRBV30 and J usage is TRBJ2-5; D is possibly TRBD1 or TRBD2 (5 bases each). Trimming removed 3 bases at V and 4 bases at J, with 9 bases between. CDR3 length: 12 amino acids. Germline V gene sequence: CDR1 GTSNPN, CDR2 SVGIG (reference sequence). For the CDR3, the DNA is TGTGCCTGGAGAAGGGACGGAGAGACCCAGTACTTC. Protein sequence: CAWRRDGETQYF.

The chain joins TRBV3-1 to TRBJ2-1; 10 bases are a match to TRBD2. Germline CDR1 LGHDT, CDR2 YNNKEL (reference sequence). V was clipped by 3 bases and J by 6 bases; unmatched bases: 2. The CDR3 runs to 14 residues. This CDR3 is CASSQRTSGNEQFF. The CDR3 DNA sequence: TGTGCCAGCAGCCAGAGGACTAGCGGCAATGAGCAGTTCTTC.

Ten or more counts support this clonotype. The V and J genes are TRBV3-1 and TRBJ2-7; no clear D gene. CDR3 length: 13 amino acids. The V end was cut by 1 base, the J end by 3 bases, with 7 bases between. In germline, CDR1 is LGHDT, CDR2 YNNKEL (reference sequence). CDR3 loop: CASSQVDGYEQYF. The CDR3 DNA is TGTGCCAGCAGCCAAGTAGATGGCTACGAGCAGTACTTC.

This clonotype came up many times. The CDR3 protein is CASSTTKGANTEAFF. The CDR3 DNA reads as TGTGCCAGCAGCACGACGAAGGGGGCGAACACTGAAGCTTTCTTT. This sequence joins TRBV12-3 or TRBV12-4 and TRBJ1-1; TRBD1 matches 7 bases. V was pared by 6 bases and J by 1 base, with 8 bases of the junction left unmatched. The CDR3 consists of 15 residues.

The sample holds many counts of this clonotype. CDR3 sequence: CASSSGTGALPYQPQHF. CDR3 DNA: TGTGCCAGCAGCTCCGGGACAGGGGCACTACCCTATCAGCCCCAGCATTTT. This chain joins TRBV2 and TRBJ1-5; 10 nucleotides match TRBD1. This CDR3 has 17 residues. The V gene's germline CDR1 is SNHLY and CDR2 FYNNEI. Germline trimming cut 6 bases from V and 5 bases from J; bases unmatched to any gene: 13.

This clonotype showed up many times. This chain uses TRBV12-3 or TRBV12-4 with TRBJ1-1; the D is unclear. The CDR3 has 12 amino acids. The ends were cut back, 7 bases at V and 7 bases at J, with 13 bases in the middle. Here the CDR3 reads CASTTRGLEAFF. The CDR3 DNA is TGTGCCAGCACTACCCGGGGTCTTGAAGCTTTCTTT.

This clonotype occurred many times. V usage is TRBV2 and J usage is TRBJ2-1, with TRBD1 matching 7 bases. Germline V gene lookup returns CDR1 SNHLY and CDR2 FYNNEI. V trimming: 6 bases; J trimming: 4 bases; junction bases outside the gene matches: 9. The CDR3 loop spans 15 amino acids. For the CDR3, the DNA is TGTGCCAGCAGAGCAGGGGGAAATGGTTACAATGAGCAGTTCTTC. It codes for CASRAGGNGYNEQFF.

This clonotype has a count of ten or more. This chain uses TRBV6-2 or TRBV6-3 with TRBJ1-5, with 11 nucleotides matching TRBD1. The ends lost 2 bases at V and 0 bases at J; junction bases unmatched: 9. This CDR3 comprises 19 residues. CDR1 and CDR2 (germline): MNHEY, SVGEGT. The CDR3 DNA is TGTGCCAGCAGTTACACCCGTGGACAGGGGGCCTATAGCAATCAGCCCCAGCATTTT. It translates to CASSYTRGQGAYSNQPQHF.